A single sample is the source of the 2 T cell receptor beta chains below, sequenced in a study of spatial heterogeneity in lung cancer. One entry per CDR3 protein results from TCRdb running MiXCR on the 5' RACE reads. Of approximately 100,000 distinct CDR3 sequences detected, 15% to 20% appear once; the ten largest clones hold 20% to 25%. Sample time point: blood at routine non-recurrence follow-up after resection. Sequences were derived from PBMCs, sampled at follow-up. The source of these receptors is a male donor with early-stage non-small cell lung cancer.

This chain joins TRBV5-1 and TRBJ2-5; 7 bases are shared with TRBD1. Looked up from germline, CDR1 is SGHRS and CDR2 is YFSETQ. Unmatched junction bases numbered 13, after V lost 4 bases and J lost 7 bases. The CDR3 totals 15 residues. The CDR3 nucleotides read TGCGCCAGCAGCATTACCGGGACAGAGGGCCGGACCCAGTACTTC. Translation gives CASSITGTEGRTQYF.

This clonotype was seen at least ten times. The chain is built from TRBV14 and TRBJ2-3; D might be TRBD2 (6 bases). The CDR3 is 15 residues long. Germline values: CDR1 SGHDN, CDR2 FVKESK. The V end was cut by 3 bases, the J end by 1 base, with 11 bases between. The DNA of the CDR3 is TGTGCCAGCAGCCACGGCGGGATCGGCACAGATACGCAGTATTTT. Translating it yields CASSHGGIGTDTQYF.